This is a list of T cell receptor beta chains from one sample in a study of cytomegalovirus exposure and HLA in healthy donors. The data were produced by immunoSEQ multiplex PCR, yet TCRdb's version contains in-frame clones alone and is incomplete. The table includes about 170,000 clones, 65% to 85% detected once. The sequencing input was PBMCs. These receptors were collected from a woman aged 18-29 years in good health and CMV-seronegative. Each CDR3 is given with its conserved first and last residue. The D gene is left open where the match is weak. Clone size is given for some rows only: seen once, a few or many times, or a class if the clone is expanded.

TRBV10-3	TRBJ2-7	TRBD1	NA	TGTGCCATCAGCGCGGGACAGGGGGCTTACGAGCAGTACTTC	CAISAGQGAYEQYF
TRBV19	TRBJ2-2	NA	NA	TGTGCCAGTAAAAAGGAGACGAAGACCGGGGAGCTGTTTTTT	CASKKETKTGELFF
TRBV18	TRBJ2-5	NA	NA	TGTGCCAGCTCCCGGGACACCCGACAAGAGACCCAGTACTTC	CASSRDTRQETQYF
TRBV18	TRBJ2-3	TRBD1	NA	TGTGCCAGCTCACCACGAGGACAGGGGAGGACAGATACGCAGTATTTT	CASSPRGQGRTDTQYF
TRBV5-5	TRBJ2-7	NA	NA	TGTGCCAGCAGATCTGATGATGGGACACCCAGGGACGAGCAGTACTTC	CASRSDDGTPRDEQYF
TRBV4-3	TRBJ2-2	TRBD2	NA	TGCGCCAGCAGCCAAGAGTTAGCGGGATGGACCGGGGAGCTGTTTTTT	CASSQELAGWTGELFF
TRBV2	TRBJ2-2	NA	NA	TGTGCCAGCAGGGCAGTCTTTACCGGGGAGCTGTTTTTT	CASRAVFTGELFF
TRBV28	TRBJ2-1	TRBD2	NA	TGTGCCAGCAGTCCGGGGTCAGCGGGAAACTTGAACGACAATGAGCAGTTCTTC	CASSPGSAGNLNDNEQFF
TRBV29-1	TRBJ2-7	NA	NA	TGCAGCGTTGGGGCAGGGAACGAGCAGTACTTC	CSVGAGNEQYF
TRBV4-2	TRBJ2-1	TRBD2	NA	TGTGCCAGCAGCCCCCGTCCTGGGAGCGGGAGACTTTACAATGAGCAGTTCTTC	CASSPRPGSGRLYNEQFF
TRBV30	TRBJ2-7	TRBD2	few	TGTGCCTGGAGTTTAGCGGGCCTCCTCTACGAGCAGTACTTC	CAWSLAGLLYEQYF
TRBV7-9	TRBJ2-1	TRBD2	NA	TGTGCCAGCAGCTTAGAAGGACTAGCGGGAGATCCCTACAATGAGCAGTTCTTC	CASSLEGLAGDPYNEQFF
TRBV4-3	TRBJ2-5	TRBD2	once	TGCGCCAGCAGCCCATTAGCGGGAGGGGGCCAAGAGACCCAGTACTTC	CASSPLAGGGQETQYF
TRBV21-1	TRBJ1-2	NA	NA	TGTGCCATCACCCTGGCCTATGGCTACACCTTC	CAITLAYGYTF
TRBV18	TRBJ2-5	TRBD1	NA	TGTGCCAGCTCACCACAGGACAGGGAGACCCAGTACTTC	CASSPQDRETQYF
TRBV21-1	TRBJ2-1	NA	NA	TGTGCCAGCAGTAATCGACAATTCGCAGGGCCCTCCTACAATGAGCAGTTCTTC	CASSNRQFAGPSYNEQFF
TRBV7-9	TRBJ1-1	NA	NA	TGTGCCAGCAGCTTTTCAGGGGTAGCTTTCTTT	CASSFSGVAFF
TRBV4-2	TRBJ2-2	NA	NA	TGTGCCAGCAGCCCGTTCACAGGGCCGACCGGGGAGCTGTTTTTT	CASSPFTGPTGELFF
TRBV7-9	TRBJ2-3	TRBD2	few	TGTGCCAGCAGCTTACTACCGGTAGCGGGAGGGGGGGGAGATACGCAGTATTTT	CASSLLPVAGGGGDTQYF
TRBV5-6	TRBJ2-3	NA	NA	TGTGCCAGCAGCAGCTACAGGGTCCCCGGCACAGATACGCAGTATTTT	CASSSYRVPGTDTQYF
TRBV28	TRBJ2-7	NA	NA	TGTGCCAGCAGTTTGCGTCAGGCAACCTACGAGCAGTACTTC	CASSLRQATYEQYF
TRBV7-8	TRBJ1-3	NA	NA	TGTGCCAGCAGCTTAGGGGACACCCGCTCTGGAAACACCATATATTTT	CASSLGDTRSGNTIYF
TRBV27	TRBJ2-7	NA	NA	TGTGCCAGCAGTTTAAGCGCCTCCTACGAGCAGTACTTC	CASSLSASYEQYF
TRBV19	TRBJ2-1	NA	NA	TGTGCCAGTAGTCCTGCTAGGTACAATGAGCAGTTCTTC	CASSPARYNEQFF
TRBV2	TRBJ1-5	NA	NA	TGTGCCAGCAGTCGTGGCAATCAGCCCCAGCATTTT	CASSRGNQPQHF
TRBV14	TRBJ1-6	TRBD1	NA	TGTGCCAGCAGCCAAGAGACAGGGGGAATTTCACCCCTCCACTTT	CASSQETGGISPLHF
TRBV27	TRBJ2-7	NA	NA	TGTGCCAGCAGTTTCGAGGGCGGGACCTCAACCTACGAGCAGTACTTC	CASSFEGGTSTYEQYF
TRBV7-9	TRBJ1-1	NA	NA	TGTGCCAGCAGCTTAGACCCTACTATGAACACTGAAGCTTTCTTT	CASSLDPTMNTEAFF
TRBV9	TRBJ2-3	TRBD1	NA	TGTGCCAGCAGCGTTCCCGGGACAGGGGGCGGCACAGATACGCAGTATTTT	CASSVPGTGGGTDTQYF
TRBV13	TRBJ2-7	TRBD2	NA	TGTGCCAGCAGCTCGGGACTAGCGGGAGACTACGGACCCTACGAGCAGTACTTC	CASSSGLAGDYGPYEQYF
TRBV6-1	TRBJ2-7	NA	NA	TGTGCCAGCAGTGACAGGGCACTCTACGAGCAGTACTTC	CASSDRALYEQYF
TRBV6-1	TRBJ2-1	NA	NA	TGTGCCACCTTTACTCCCCTCGTTAATGAGCAGTTCTTC	CATFTPLVNEQFF
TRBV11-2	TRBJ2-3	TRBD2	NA	TGTGCCAGCAGCAAACTAGCGGGAGGTTTAACAGATACGCAGTATTTT	CASSKLAGGLTDTQYF
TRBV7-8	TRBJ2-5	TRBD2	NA	TGTGCCAGCAGCCTCGTAGCGGGAGGGCCGGGAGAGACCCAGTACTTC	CASSLVAGGPGETQYF
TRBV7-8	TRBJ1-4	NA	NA	TGTGCCAGCAGCTCCCCCCTCACTAGTGCAACTAATGAAAAACTGTTTTTT	CASSSPLTSATNEKLFF
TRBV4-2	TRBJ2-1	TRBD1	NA	TGTGCCAGCAGCCAAGTGATGGACAGGGGATACAATGAGCAGTTCTTC	CASSQVMDRGYNEQFF